A selection of T cell receptor beta chains follows, all from one sample in a study of blood T cell repertoires in COVID-19. Assay: immunoSEQ multiplex PCR; the TCRdb copy retains only in-frame clones and omits some. The sample consists of just under 150,000 clones, more than 70% of them appearing once. The sample comprised peripheral blood. The receptor set was obtained from a human donor in a cohort sampled during active COVID-19. Both conserved end residues are part of each CDR3.

>TRBV19|TRBJ1-4
CASSLARRRINEKLFF
>TRBV5-1|TRBJ1-6
CASSLVESSYNSPLHF
>TRBV3-1/TRBV3-2|TRBJ2-3
CASSWGIIAGGTDTQYF
>TRBV25-1|TRBJ2-5
CASSERDSQHRGIETQYF
>TRBV7-3|TRBJ2-1
CASSLRLAGPLEQFF
>TRBV6-5|TRBJ2-7
CASSSAGGNYEQYF
>TRBV5-1|TRBJ2-5
CASKTGVRETQYF
>TRBV19|TRBJ1-4
CASSETVATNEKLFF
>TRBV6-2/TRBV6-3|TRBJ1-6
CASSNLGQVSPLHF
>TRBV9|TRBJ1-1
CASSAGNMNTEAFF
>TRBV6-5|TRBJ1-5
CASRERTGNPLPQHF
>TRBV6-5|TRBJ1-1
CASSPRQGTAAFF
>TRBV4-1|TRBJ1-6
CASSRRDRGSVNSPLHF
>TRBV7-9|TRBJ2-7
CASSRRRDRDSGEQYF
>TRBV10-3|TRBJ1-5
CAISEDAQVQTPQHF